This T cell receptor beta chain was documented in a study of blood T cell repertoires in COVID-19. This table comes from immunoSEQ multiplex PCR, and its TCRdb copy is limited to in-frame clones, with some not included. Here the sample spans about 270,000 clones, approximately 86% being singletons. CDR3 length: 15 residues. Per the germline V gene, CDR1 is MNHEY and CDR2 is SMNVEV (reference sequence). Trimming shortened V by 2 bases and J by 0 bases, and 11 bases separated the two germline ends. The receptor's source is a woman aged 50 to 60 with active or convalescent COVID-19. Sample: peripheral blood. The J gene is TRBJ2-7, the V gene TRBV27, with TRBD1 as a possible D gene (6 bases). The CDR3 loop reads CASSLTQGSSYEQYF. As DNA, the CDR3 is TGTGCCAGCAGTTTAACACAGGGTAGCTCCTACGAGCAGTACTTC.